One sample yielded the 8 T cell receptor beta chains listed below, sequenced in a study of T-cell memory formation after mild COVID-19. Via MiXCR, TCRdb re-called the 5' RACE reads, giving one row per CDR3 protein. The sample has around 410,000 distinct CDR3 sequences, under 25% seen once; the top ten hold 13%. The material sequenced was PBMCs or a T cell subset sorted from them (not recorded which). All receptors come from an adult woman who had mild COVID-19 (a few samples of this study predate the infection). Cell type and time point are not known.

Only a few counts were recorded for this clonotype. The V and J genes are TRBV7-3 and TRBJ2-1; 9 nucleotides match TRBD1. Trimming at V came to 4 bases and at J to 3 bases, leaving 10 bases not matched to a gene. Germline-derived CDR1 and CDR2 are SGHTA and FQGTGA. This CDR3 region has 17 residues. CDR3 DNA: TGTGCCAGCAGCTCAACCGGGACAGGGAATATCTACAATGAGCAGTTCTTC. It is translated as CASSSTGTGNIYNEQFF.

The chain recombines TRBV4-2 with TRBJ1-1, with TRBD1 as a possible D gene (5 bases). The CDR3 is made up of 15 amino acids. Trimming removed 4 bases at V and 2 bases at J, with 14 bases between. Looked up from germline, CDR1 is LGHNA and CDR2 is YNFKEQ. The CDR3 nucleotides read TGTGCCAGCAGCCCCTCACCCAGGGAAAACACTGAAGCTTTCTTT. It translates to CASSPSPRENTEAFF.

The chain employs TRBV9 and TRBJ1-1; 9 positions agree with TRBD1. J gave up 5 bases and V 7 bases, and 6 bases lay outside the gene matches. The CDR3 spans 13 residues. Germline V CDR1 and CDR2: SGDLS, YYNGEE. CDR3 protein: CASGGTGSTEAFF. The CDR3 DNA reads as TGTGCCAGCGGCGGGACAGGGAGTACTGAAGCTTTCTTT.

This chain links TRBV6-2 or TRBV6-3 with TRBJ2-5; 7 nucleotides match TRBD2. This CDR3 contains 14 residues. V was pared by 2 bases and J by 2 bases, with 2 bases of the junction left unmatched. CDR1 MNHEY and CDR2 SVGEGT come from the germline V gene. The DNA of the CDR3 is TGTGCCAGCAGTTACGCAGCGGGACAAGAGACCCAGTACTTC. It yields the protein CASSYAAGQETQYF.

This clonotype was counted only a few times. The chain uses TRBV15 and TRBJ2-5, with D perhaps matching TRBD1 (5 bases). This CDR3 is built from 14 residues. The V end was cut by 4 bases, the J end by 5 bases, with 14 bases between. In germline, CDR1 is LNHNV, CDR2 YYDKDF (reference sequence). Here the CDR3 DNA reads TGTGCCACCAGCACCGGCAGGGTACAGGAGACCCAGTACTTC. Translating it yields CATSTGRVQETQYF.

This clonotype was detected ten times or more. The V call is TRBV4-1, the J call TRBJ1-1, with 7 positions matching TRBD1. Germline trimming cut 2 bases from V and 1 base from J; bases unmatched to any gene: 4. There are 15 residues in the CDR3. Germline CDR1 and CDR2: MGHRA and YSYEKL. The CDR3 DNA reads TGCGCCAGCAGCCAATGGGGACAGAAGAACACTGAAGCTTTCTTT. As protein: CASSQWGQKNTEAFF.

This clonotype was detected a few times. The chain couples TRBV9 to TRBJ2-1; TRBD2 matches at 8 bases. The CDR3 is 15 amino acids. V shed 6 bases, J shed 2 bases, and the junction held 7 bases outside the gene matches. Per the germline V gene, CDR1 is SGDLS and CDR2 is YYNGEE. The CDR3 bases are TGTGCCAGCACTGATACGGGAGGGCCCTACAATGAGCAGTTCTTC. Protein product: CASTDTGGPYNEQFF.

This clonotype occurred a few times. The chain has TRBV19 and TRBJ2-4; the D gene is possibly TRBD1 (5 bases). CDR3 size: 17 residues. Germline V lookup: CDR1 LNHDA, CDR2 SQIVND (reference sequence). The V gene lost 5 bases and the J gene lost 0 bases, with 17 bases spanning the gap. The CDR3 DNA sequence: TGTGCCAGTAGTCCCAGGGCAGGCGCCCTAGCCAAAAACATTCAGTACTTC. Translating gives CASSPRAGALAKNIQYF.